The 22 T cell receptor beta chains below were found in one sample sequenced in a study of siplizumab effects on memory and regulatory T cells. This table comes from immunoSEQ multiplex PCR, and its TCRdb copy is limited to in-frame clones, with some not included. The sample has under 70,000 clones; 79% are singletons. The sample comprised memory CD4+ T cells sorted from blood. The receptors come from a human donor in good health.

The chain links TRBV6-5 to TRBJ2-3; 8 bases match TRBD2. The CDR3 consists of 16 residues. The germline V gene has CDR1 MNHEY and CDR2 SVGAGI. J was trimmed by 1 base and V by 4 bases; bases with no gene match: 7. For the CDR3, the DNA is TGTGCCAGCAGTTCCATCGGGCGGGGGGGCACAGATACGCAGTATTTT. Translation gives CASSSIGRGGTDTQYF.

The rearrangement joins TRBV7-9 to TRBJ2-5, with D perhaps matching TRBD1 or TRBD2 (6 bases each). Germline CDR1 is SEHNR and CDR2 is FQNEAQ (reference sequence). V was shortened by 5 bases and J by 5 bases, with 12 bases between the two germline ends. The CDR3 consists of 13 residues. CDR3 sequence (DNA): TGTGCCAGCAGCCCCCGGGGGCCGGAGACCCAGTACTTC. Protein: CASSPRGPETQYF.

The CDR3 protein is CASSQGRLREQYF. CDR3 bases: TGTGCCAGCAGCCAAGGCAGGTTAAGGGAGCAGTACTTC. The gene calls are TRBV4-2 and TRBJ2-7; D ambiguous. Germline assignment: CDR1 LGHNA and CDR2 YNFKEQ. The CDR3 totals 13 residues. V was cut by 1 base and J by 7 bases, with 11 bases left in between.

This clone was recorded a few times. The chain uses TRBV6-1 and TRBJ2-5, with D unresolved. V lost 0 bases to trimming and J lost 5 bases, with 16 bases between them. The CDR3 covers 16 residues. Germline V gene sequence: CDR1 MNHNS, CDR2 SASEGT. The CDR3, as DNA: TGTGCCAGCAGTGAAGCGTTCCGGGCCCTCGCGGAGACCCAGTACTTC. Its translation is CASSEAFRALAETQYF.

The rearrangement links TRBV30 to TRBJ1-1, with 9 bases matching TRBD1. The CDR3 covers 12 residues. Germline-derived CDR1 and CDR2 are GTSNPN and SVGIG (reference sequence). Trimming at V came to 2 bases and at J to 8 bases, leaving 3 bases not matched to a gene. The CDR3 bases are TGTGCCTGGAGTCGGGACAGGGAAGAAGCTTTCTTT. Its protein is CAWSRDREEAFF.

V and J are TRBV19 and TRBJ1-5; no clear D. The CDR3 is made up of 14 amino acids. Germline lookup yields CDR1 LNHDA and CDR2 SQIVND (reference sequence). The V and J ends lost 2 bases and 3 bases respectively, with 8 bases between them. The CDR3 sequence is CASSISVPNQPQHF. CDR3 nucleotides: TGTGCCAGTAGTATATCGGTTCCCAATCAGCCCCAGCATTTT. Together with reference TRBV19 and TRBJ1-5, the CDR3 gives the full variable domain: DGGITQSPKYLFRKEGQNVTLSCEQNLNHDAMYWYRQDPGQGLRLIYYSQIVNDFQKGDIAEGYSVSREKKESFPLTVTSAQKNPTAFYLCASSISVPNQPQHFGDGTRLSIL.

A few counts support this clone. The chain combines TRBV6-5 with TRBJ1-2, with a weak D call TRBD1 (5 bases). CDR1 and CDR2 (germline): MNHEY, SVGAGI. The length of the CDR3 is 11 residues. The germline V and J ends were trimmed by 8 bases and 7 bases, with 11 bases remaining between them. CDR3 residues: CASRRGGGYTF. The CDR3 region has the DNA TGTGCCAGCCGTCGGGGGGGTGGCTACACCTTC.

CDR3 sequence: CASSPAQGANTGELFF. The DNA for the CDR3 is TGTGCCAGCTCACCGGCACAGGGTGCGAACACCGGGGAGCTGTTTTTT. V usage is TRBV18 and J usage is TRBJ2-2; D is perhaps TRBD1 (6 bases). V gave up 3 bases and J gave up 0 bases, with 11 bases separating them. This CDR3 is built from 16 residues. Germline CDR1 is KGHSH and CDR2 is LQKENI.

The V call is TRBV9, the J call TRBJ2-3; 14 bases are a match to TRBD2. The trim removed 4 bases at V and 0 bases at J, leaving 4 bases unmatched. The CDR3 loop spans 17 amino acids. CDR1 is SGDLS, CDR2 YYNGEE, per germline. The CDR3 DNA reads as TGTGCCAGCAGCCCCGGACTAGCGGGGGGTAGCACAGATACGCAGTATTTT. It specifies CASSPGLAGGSTDTQYF.

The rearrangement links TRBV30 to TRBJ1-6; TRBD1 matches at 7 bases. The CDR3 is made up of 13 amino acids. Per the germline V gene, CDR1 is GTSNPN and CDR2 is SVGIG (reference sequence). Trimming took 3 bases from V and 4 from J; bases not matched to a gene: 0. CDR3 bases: TGTGCCTGGAGACAGGGGTATAATTCACCCCTCCACTTT. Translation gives CAWRQGYNSPLHF. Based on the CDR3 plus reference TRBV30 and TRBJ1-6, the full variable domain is SQTIHQWPATLVQPVGSPLSLECTVEGTSNPNLYWYRQAAGRGLQLLFYSVGIGQISSEVPQNLSASRPQDRQFILSSKKLLLSDSGFYLCAWRQGYNSPLHFGNGTRLTVT.

The CDR3 nucleotides read TGTGCCAGCAACCACAAAAGGCCCGGGGAGCTGTTTTTT. It codes for CASNHKRPGELFF. This chain links TRBV11-2 with TRBJ2-2, with unresolved D. Germline CDR1 and CDR2: SGHAT and FQNNGV. The CDR3 has 13 residues. Trimming cost V 7 bases and J 6 bases, with 12 bases left between them.

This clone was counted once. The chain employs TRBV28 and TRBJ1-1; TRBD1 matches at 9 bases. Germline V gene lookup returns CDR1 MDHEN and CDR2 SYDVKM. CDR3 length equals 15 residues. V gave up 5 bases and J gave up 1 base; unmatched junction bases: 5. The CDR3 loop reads CASSPQDRGNTEAFF. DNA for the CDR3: TGTGCCAGCAGTCCCCAGGACAGGGGGAACACTGAAGCTTTCTTT.

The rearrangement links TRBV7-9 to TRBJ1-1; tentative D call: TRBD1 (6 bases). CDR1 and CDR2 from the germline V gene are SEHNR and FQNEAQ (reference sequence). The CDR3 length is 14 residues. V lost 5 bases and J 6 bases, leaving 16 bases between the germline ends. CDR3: CASSGNRVGAEAFF. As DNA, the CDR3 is TGTGCCAGCAGCGGAAACAGGGTCGGCGCTGAAGCTTTCTTT.

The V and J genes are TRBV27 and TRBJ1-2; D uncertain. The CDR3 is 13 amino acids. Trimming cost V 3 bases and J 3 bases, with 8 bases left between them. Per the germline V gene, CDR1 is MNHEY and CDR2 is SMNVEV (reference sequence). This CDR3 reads CASSFSTYYGYTF. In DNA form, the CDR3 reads TGTGCCAGCAGTTTCTCGACTTACTATGGCTACACCTTC.

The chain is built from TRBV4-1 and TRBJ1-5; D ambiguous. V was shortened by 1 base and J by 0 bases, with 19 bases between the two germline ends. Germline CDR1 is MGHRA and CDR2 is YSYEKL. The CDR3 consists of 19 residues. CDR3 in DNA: TGCGCCAGCAGCCAAGGGGCCCAGGAAGGTTCCTATAGCAATCAGCCCCAGCATTTT. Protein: CASSQGAQEGSYSNQPQHF.

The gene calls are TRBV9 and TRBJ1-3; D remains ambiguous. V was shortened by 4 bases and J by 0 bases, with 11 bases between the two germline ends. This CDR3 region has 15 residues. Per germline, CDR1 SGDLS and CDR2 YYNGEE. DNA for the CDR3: TGTGCCAGCAGCCCCTCTTCAAGCTCTGGAAACACCATATATTTT. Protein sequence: CASSPSSSSGNTIYF.

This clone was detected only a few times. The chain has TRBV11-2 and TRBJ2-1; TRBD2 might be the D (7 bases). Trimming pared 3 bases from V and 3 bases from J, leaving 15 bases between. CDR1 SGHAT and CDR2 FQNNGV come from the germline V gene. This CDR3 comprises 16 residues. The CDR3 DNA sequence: TGTGCCAGCAGCTTCAGTGCGGGGGCCTACTACAATGAGCAGTTCTTC. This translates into CASSFSAGAYYNEQFF.

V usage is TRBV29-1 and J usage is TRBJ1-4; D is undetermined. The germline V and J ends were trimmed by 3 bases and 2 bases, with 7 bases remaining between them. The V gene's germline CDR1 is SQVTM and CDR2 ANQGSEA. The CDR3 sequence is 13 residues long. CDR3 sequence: CSVDSITNEKLFF. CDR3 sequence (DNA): TGCAGCGTTGACAGTATCACTAATGAAAAACTGTTTTTT.

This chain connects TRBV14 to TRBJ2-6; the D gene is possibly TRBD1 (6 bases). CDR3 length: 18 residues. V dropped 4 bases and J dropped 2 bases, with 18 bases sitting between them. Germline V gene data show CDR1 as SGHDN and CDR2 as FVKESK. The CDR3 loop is CASSRTQGWGPGANVLTF. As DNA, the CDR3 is TGTGCCAGCAGCCGGACACAGGGTTGGGGGCCTGGGGCCAACGTCCTGACTTTC.

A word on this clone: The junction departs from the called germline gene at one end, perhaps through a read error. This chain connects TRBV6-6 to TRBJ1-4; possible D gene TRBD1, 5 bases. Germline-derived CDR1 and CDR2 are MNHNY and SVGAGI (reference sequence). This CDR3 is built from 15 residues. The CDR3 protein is CASSYSGLARGEVAF. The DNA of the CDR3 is TGTGCCAGCAGTTACTCCGGTCTCGCTAGGGGCGAGGTTGCTTTT.

This chain's CDR3 is CASSTGQSTVDGYTF. The CDR3 nucleotides read TGTGCCAGCAGTACTGGACAGTCTACGGTCGATGGCTACACCTTC. The chain recombines TRBV5-4 with TRBJ1-2, with a tentative D call TRBD1 (6 bases). Germline CDR1 and CDR2: SGHNT and YYREEE (reference sequence). V lost 5 bases to trimming and J lost 6 bases, with 20 bases between them. The CDR3 loop spans 15 amino acids.

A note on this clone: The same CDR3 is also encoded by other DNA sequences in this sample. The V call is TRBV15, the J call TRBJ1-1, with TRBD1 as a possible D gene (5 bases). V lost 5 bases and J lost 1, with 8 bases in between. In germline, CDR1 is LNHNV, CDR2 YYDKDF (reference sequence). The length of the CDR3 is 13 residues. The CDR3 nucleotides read TGTGCCACCAGCCGAACAGGGAACACTGAAGCTTTCTTT. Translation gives CATSRTGNTEAFF.